In this sample, the clone carrying this TCR beta chain turned up a few times. These data belong to a study of blood T cell repertoires in COVID-19. Study-wide background: Two negative PCRs, clearance, or symptom resolution had been documented for recovered Cohort 3 donors.

Assay: immunoSEQ multiplex PCR; the TCRdb copy retains only in-frame clones and omits some. The repertoire holds fewer than 250,000 clones, with roughly 87% as singletons. Germline assignment: CDR1 SGHVS and CDR2 FQNEAQ. Trimming left V 9 bases short and J 4 bases short, with 10 bases between. The CDR3 is 12 amino acids. Individuals drawn from around 24 US areas were roughly 18 to 95 years old. Self-reported history from a screening survey and questionnaire set each donor's cohort. This sequence originates from a man aged 30 to 45 in a cohort exposed to, infected with or recovered from COVID-19 (not recorded which). The specimen was PBMCs or T cells enriched from blood (not recorded which). The chain joins TRBV7-8 to TRBJ1-5; D unresolved. This CDR3 reads CARKLRNQPQHF. Written as DNA, the CDR3 is TGTGCCAGAAAACTTCGGAATCAGCCCCAGCATTTT.